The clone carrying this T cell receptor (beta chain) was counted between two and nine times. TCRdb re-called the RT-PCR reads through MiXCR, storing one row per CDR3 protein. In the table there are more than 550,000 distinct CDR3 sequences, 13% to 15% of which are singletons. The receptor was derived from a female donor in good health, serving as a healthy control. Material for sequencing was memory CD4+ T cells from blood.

CDR3 in DNA: TGTGCCAGCAGCCCTATCTGGGGATCCGGGGAGCTGTTTTTT. This gives the protein CASSPIWGSGELFF. The V call is TRBV11-2, the J call TRBJ2-2; D gene unclear. Trimming removed 5 bases at V and 6 bases at J, with 13 bases between. The CDR3 covers 14 residues. Germline V gene sequence: CDR1 SGHAT, CDR2 FQNNGV.